This passage covers 23 T cell receptor beta chains from one sample sequenced in a study of T cell repertoires in cytomegalovirus infection. TCRdb re-called the reads with MiXCR, one entry per CDR3 protein. The sample consists of a few hundred thousand distinct CDR3 sequences, around 9.5% of them appearing once. The source material was PBMCs. The receptor set was obtained from a human donor in good health (CMV status not recorded). Some clones in this sample may be carry-over from other donors' samples.

This clonotype was recorded a few times. The chain uses TRBV7-6 and TRBJ2-1, with 7 bases identical to TRBD2. V lost 1 base to trimming and J lost 0 bases; unmatched junction nucleotides: 12. There are 19 residues in the CDR3. Germline assignment: CDR1 SGHVS and CDR2 FNYEAQ. The chain's CDR3 is CASSLELSRLAGSYNEQFF. The CDR3 region has the DNA TGTGCCAGCAGCTTAGAGCTCTCTCGACTAGCAGGCTCCTACAATGAGCAGTTCTTC.

The chain employs TRBV20-1 and TRBJ2-7, with 9 bases that match TRBD1. The V gene end was trimmed by 6 bases and the J gene end by 4 bases; junction bases not matched to a gene: 4. Germline CDR1 is DFQATT and CDR2 is SNEGSKA (reference sequence). This CDR3 is 12 amino acids long. As DNA, the CDR3 is TGCAGTGCAACCGGGACAGGGTACGAGCAGTACTTC. It translates to CSATGTGYEQYF.

At least ten counts were recorded for this clonotype. The chain couples TRBV7-2 to TRBJ2-5; 7 bases map to TRBD2. The CDR3 runs 14 residues. V lost 5 bases, J lost 2 bases, and 5 bases stayed unmatched. The germline CDR1 and CDR2 sequences are SGHTA and FQGNSA. The CDR3 DNA follows: TGTGCCAGCAGCGACCCACTAGCGCAAGAGACCCAGTACTTC. It is translated as CASSDPLAQETQYF.

This clonotype was observed at least ten times. The chain joins TRBV6-2 or TRBV6-3 to TRBJ2-3; TRBD2 agrees at 11 bases. V lost 5 bases and J lost 6; bases outside the gene matches: 16. This CDR3 has 18 amino acids. Germline CDR1 MNHEY, CDR2 SVGEGT. The CDR3, as DNA: TGTGCCAGCAGTCCTACAGTCCCTAGCGGGAGGATCTTGGATACGCAGTATTTT. It encodes CASSPTVPSGRILDTQYF.

The table lists this clonotype with many counts. This chain connects TRBV7-2 to TRBJ2-3; no clear D. The length of the CDR3 is 14 residues. Germline CDR1 is SGHTA and CDR2 is FQGNSA. V lost 1 base, J lost 4 bases, and 9 bases lay in between. The CDR3 reads CASSLGGASDTQYF. Written as DNA, the CDR3 is TGTGCCAGCAGCTTAGGGGGTGCCTCAGATACGCAGTATTTT.

This clonotype was seen more than once but under ten times. The V gene is TRBV2, the J gene TRBJ2-5; 7 nucleotides match TRBD2. The V gene's germline CDR1 is SNHLY and CDR2 FYNNEI. The CDR3 is made up of 15 amino acids. The CDR3 DNA is TGTGCGTCCCATGGCCGGCGGGGGAACCAAGAGACCCAGTACTTC. Translating it yields CASHGRRGNQETQYF.

Worth noting for this clonotype: A read error may be the cause here, since a much bigger clone is one base away. V usage is TRBV24-1 and J usage is TRBJ2-3; 8 positions agree with TRBD2. V lost 7 bases to trimming and J lost 6 bases; unmatched junction nucleotides: 14. The CDR3 runs 16 residues. Germline V gene data show CDR1 as KGHDR and CDR2 as SFDVKD. The CDR3 sequence: CATRDVSGMPRDTQYF. The CDR3 bases are TGTGCCACCAGAGATGTTAGCGGGATGCCCCGGGATACGCAGTATTTT.

The chain's CDR3 is CASSPSELAYEQYF. Written as DNA, the CDR3 is TGCGCCAGCAGCCCGTCTGAACTAGCCTACGAGCAGTACTTC. The V call is TRBV4-3, the J call TRBJ2-7, with a weak D call TRBD2 (5 bases). This CDR3 is built from 14 residues. Germline loops: CDR1 LGHNA, CDR2 YSLEER. With 4 bases removed from V and 2 bases from J, the gap between germline ends came to 12 bases.

This clonotype was detected ten times or more. J is TRBJ2-7 and V is TRBV7-2, with 7 positions matching TRBD2. From germline, CDR1 is SGHTA and CDR2 FQGNSA. The CDR3 runs 15 residues. V shed 0 bases, J shed 3 bases, and the junction held 5 bases outside the gene matches. DNA for the CDR3: TGTGCCAGCAGCTTAGCGCTGACTAGCCACTACGAGCAGTACTTC. Protein sequence: CASSLALTSHYEQYF.

There are a few counts of this clonotype. The V gene is TRBV7-2, the J gene TRBJ1-1, with TRBD1 matching 8 bases. CDR1 is SGHTA, CDR2 FQGNSA, per germline. The CDR3 is 15 residues long. V lost 1 base, J lost 12 bases, and 13 bases stayed unmatched. CDR3 nucleotide sequence: TGTGCCAGCAGCTTAGTGGGGACAGGCGGGGGCAAAACTTTCTTT. Protein sequence: CASSLVGTGGGKTFF.

The rearrangement links TRBV12-3 or TRBV12-4 to TRBJ1-3; 8 bases match TRBD1. J was trimmed by 2 bases and V by 4 bases; bases with no gene match: 1. CDR3 length: 14 residues. The CDR3 here is CASSSTGAGNTIYF. CDR3 nucleotides: TGTGCCAGCAGTTCGACAGGGGCTGGAAACACCATATATTTT.

The chain uses TRBV7-4 and TRBJ2-5; D gene ambiguous. Germline lookup yields CDR1 SGHVT and CDR2 SQSDAQ. The length of the CDR3 is 11 residues. V lost 10 bases to trimming and J lost 2 bases, with 8 bases between them. The DNA for the CDR3 is TGTGCCACCGGCAAACAAGAGACCCAGTACTTC. This codes for CATGKQETQYF.

CDR3 in DNA: TGTGCCAGTATCCCTACCGGGACCGCCCGAGGCTACACCTTC. Translation: CASIPTGTARGYTF. V is TRBV19 and J is TRBJ1-2, with a possible D match to TRBD1 (5 bases). This CDR3 has 14 amino acids. Germline V gene sequence: CDR1 LNHDA, CDR2 SQIVND (reference sequence). V was shortened by 7 bases and J by 8 bases, with 20 bases between the two germline ends.

This clonotype came up many times. The germline gene is not matched at one end of the junction; a read error may be the cause. The CDR3 nucleotides are TGTGCCAGCAGTCTGGACGGCCTGAACACTGAAGCTTTCTTT. It specifies CASSLDGLNTEAFF. V usage is TRBV5-1 and J usage is TRBJ1-1; D unclear. The CDR3 covers 14 residues. Germline V gene data show CDR1 as SGHRS and CDR2 as YFSETQ.

The chain combines TRBV6-6 with TRBJ2-5; 7 nucleotides line up with TRBD2. This CDR3 has 17 amino acids. Germline values: CDR1 MNHNY, CDR2 SVGAGI (reference sequence). V lost 4 bases to trimming and J lost 5 bases; unmatched junction nucleotides: 16. CDR3 residues: CASSWGGGTFLRETQYF. In DNA form, the CDR3 reads TGTGCCAGCAGTTGGGGGGGGGGGACCTTTCTAAGGGAGACCCAGTACTTC.

This clonotype has only a few counts. The chain employs TRBV27 and TRBJ2-1; 7 bases are a match to TRBD2. The CDR3 contains 14 residues. CDR1 is MNHEY and CDR2 is SMNVEV in the germline V gene (reference sequence). V lost 8 bases to trimming and J lost 9 bases; unmatched junction nucleotides: 13. CDR3 in amino acids: CASGREPGKIEQFF. The CDR3 DNA sequence: TGTGCCAGCGGGAGGGAACCGGGTAAAATTGAGCAGTTCTTC.

This clonotype was counted at least ten times. CDR3 DNA sequence: TGTGCCAGCAACCTCCTAGGTCAAGCAGCTTTCTTT. Translating it yields CASNLLGQAAFF. V usage is TRBV7-9 and J usage is TRBJ1-1; D unresolved. The CDR3 has 12 residues. V gave up 7 bases and J gave up 10 bases, with 16 bases separating them. Germline CDR1 SEHNR, CDR2 FQNEAQ (reference sequence).

This clonotype was seen a few times. The chain recombines TRBV6-6 with TRBJ2-7, with TRBD1 identical over 9 bases. CDR1 is MNHNY and CDR2 is SVGAGI in the germline V gene (reference sequence). This CDR3 has 16 amino acids. Losses at the gene ends were 2 bases for V and 5 bases for J; bases not matched to a gene: 10. In DNA, the CDR3 is TGTGCCAGCAGTTACGGAGGACAGGGGCCCGCTCACGAGCAGTACTTC. Translation gives CASSYGGQGPAHEQYF.

The table lists this clonotype with many counts. This chain connects TRBV27 to TRBJ2-2; 7 bases fit TRBD2. The germline gives CDR1 MNHEY, CDR2 SMNVEV (reference sequence). This CDR3 has 14 amino acids. With 6 bases clipped from V and 6 bases from J, the junction kept 7 bases outside the gene matches. The CDR3, as DNA: TGTGCCAGCAGATACGCGGGGGAGGCCGGGGAGCTGTTTTTT. Amino acids: CASRYAGEAGELFF.

The chain recombines TRBV4-2 with TRBJ2-1, with 13 bases that match TRBD2. CDR1 is LGHNA, CDR2 YNFKEQ, per germline. Losses at the gene ends were 2 bases for V and 6 bases for J; bases not matched to a gene: 1. The CDR3 extends over 15 amino acids. The CDR3 sequence is CASSQTSGGANEQFF. The CDR3 DNA follows: TGTGCCAGCAGCCAAACTAGCGGGGGGGCCAATGAGCAGTTCTTC.

This clonotype was counted ten times or more. The chain combines TRBV5-5 with TRBJ2-7, with 9 bases fitting TRBD1. This CDR3 region has 16 residues. V lost 3 bases, J lost 0 bases, and 7 bases stayed unmatched. CDR1 is SGHKS and CDR2 is YYEKEE in the germline V gene (reference sequence). The CDR3 DNA is TGTGCCAGCAGCTCACGAGGACAGGGGAGCTCCTACGAGCAGTACTTC. The encoded protein is CASSSRGQGSSYEQYF.

Concerning this clonotype: Sequence at one end of the junction differs from germline and may be a read error. The chain carries TRBV4-1 and TRBJ2-1, with D possibly being TRBD2 (6 bases). The CDR3 has 15 amino acids. From germline, CDR1 is MGHRA and CDR2 YSYEKL. This CDR3 reads CASSQEGTHNNEQFF. CDR3 coding DNA: TGTGCCAGCAGCCAAGAAGGGACTCACAACAATGAGCAGTTCTTC.

This clonotype was seen many times. V gene TRBV12-3 or TRBV12-4 combines with J gene TRBJ2-1; D perhaps matches TRBD1 (6 bases). The CDR3 covers 16 residues. Trimming left V 6 bases short and J 1 base short, with 16 bases between. CDR3 nucleotide sequence: TGTGCCAGCAGCCAGGGACAAACGATTTCCTACAATGAGCAGTTCTTC. Encoded protein: CASSQGQTISYNEQFF.